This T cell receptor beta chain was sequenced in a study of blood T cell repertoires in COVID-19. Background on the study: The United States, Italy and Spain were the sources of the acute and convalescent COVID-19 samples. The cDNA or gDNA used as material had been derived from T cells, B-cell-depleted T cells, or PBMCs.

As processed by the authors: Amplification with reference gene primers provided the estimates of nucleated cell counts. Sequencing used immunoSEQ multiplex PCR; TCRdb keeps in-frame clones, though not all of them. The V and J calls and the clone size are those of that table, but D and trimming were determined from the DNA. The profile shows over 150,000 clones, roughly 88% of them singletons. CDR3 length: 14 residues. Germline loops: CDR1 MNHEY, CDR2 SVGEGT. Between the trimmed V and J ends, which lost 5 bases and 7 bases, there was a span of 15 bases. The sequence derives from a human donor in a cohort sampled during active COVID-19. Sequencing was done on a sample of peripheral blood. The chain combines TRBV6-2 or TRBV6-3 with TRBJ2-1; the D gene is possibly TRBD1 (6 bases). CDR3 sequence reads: CASSRSSRGNEQFF. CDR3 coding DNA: TGTGCCAGCAGTCGTTCTAGCAGGGGAAATGAGCAGTTCTTC.